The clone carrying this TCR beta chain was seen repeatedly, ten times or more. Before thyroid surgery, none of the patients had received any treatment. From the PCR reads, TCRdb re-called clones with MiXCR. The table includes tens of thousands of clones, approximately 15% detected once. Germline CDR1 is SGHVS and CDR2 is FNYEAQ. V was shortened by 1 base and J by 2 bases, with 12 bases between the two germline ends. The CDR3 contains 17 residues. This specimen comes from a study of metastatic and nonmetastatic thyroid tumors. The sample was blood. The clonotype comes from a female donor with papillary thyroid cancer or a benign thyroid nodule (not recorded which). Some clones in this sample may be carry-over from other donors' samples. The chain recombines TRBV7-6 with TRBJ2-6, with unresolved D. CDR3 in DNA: TGTGCCAGCAGCTTAGGACTTACGAGTCCTGGGGCCAACGTCCTGACTTTC. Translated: CASSLGLTSPGANVLTF.